The 14 T cell receptor beta chains below come from one sample, sequenced in a study of spatial heterogeneity in lung cancer. Time point noted: blood at routine non-recurrence follow-up after resection. Unsorted samples of tumor, nontumor lung or frozen PBMC had their whole RNA sequenced. From the 5' RACE reads, TCRdb called clonotypes with MiXCR, one entry per CDR3 protein. The sample includes some 120,000 distinct CDR3 sequences, 10% to 15% of them seen just once. The material was PBMCs, obtained at follow-up. Receptor source: a male donor with early-stage non-small cell lung cancer.

The rearrangement joins TRBV6-6 to TRBJ1-1; possibly TRBD1 for D (6 bases). Germline lookup yields CDR1 MNHNY and CDR2 SVGAGI (reference sequence). The CDR3 extends over 15 amino acids. Trimming cost V 7 bases and J 4 bases, with 19 bases left between them. The CDR3, as DNA: TGTGCCAGCACCAACCAACAGGGCACGGGCACTGAAGCTTTCTTT. Protein: CASTNQQGTGTEAFF.

Many counts were recorded for this clonotype. V gene TRBV7-3 combines with J gene TRBJ2-2; possible D gene TRBD2, 5 bases. The V and J ends lost 6 bases and 1 base respectively, with 15 bases between them. The CDR3 consists of 16 residues. The germline V gene encodes CDR1 SGHTA and CDR2 FQGTGA. The CDR3: CASRREGKRNTGELFF. In nucleotides, the CDR3 is TGTGCCAGCAGACGAGAGGGCAAGCGGAACACCGGGGAGCTGTTTTTT.

This clonotype was picked up a small number of times. CDR3 loop: CSVAELLSYNEQFF. The CDR3 DNA is TGCAGCGTTGCCGAACTACTCTCCTACAATGAGCAGTTCTTC. The chain has TRBV29-1 and TRBJ2-1; D gene unclear. Germline V gene data show CDR1 as SQVTM and CDR2 as ANQGSEA. The CDR3 contains 14 residues. V lost 4 bases to trimming and J lost 0 bases, with 10 bases between them.

The chain links TRBV24-1 to TRBJ2-1; tentatively, D is TRBD1 or TRBD2 (5 bases each). V lost 5 bases and J 5 bases, leaving 12 bases between the germline ends. Germline V CDR1 and CDR2: KGHDR, SFDVKD. This CDR3 contains 14 residues. In DNA form, the CDR3 reads TGTGCCACCAGTGCCCCGGGGACCAACAATGAGCAGTTCTTC. It yields the protein CATSAPGTNNEQFF.

This clonotype has a handful of counts. The chain is built from TRBV7-9 and TRBJ1-5, with TRBD1 matching 9 bases. Germline lookup yields CDR1 SEHNR and CDR2 FQNEAQ (reference sequence). V shed 4 bases, J shed 7 bases, and the junction held 5 bases outside the gene matches. The CDR3 runs to 14 residues. The CDR3: CASSSDRGGQPQHF. DNA for the CDR3: TGTGCCAGCAGCTCCGACAGGGGGGGCCAGCCCCAGCATTTT. Supplemented by reference TRBV7-9 and TRBJ1-5, the full variable domain reads DTGVSQNPRHKITKRGQNVTFRCDPISEHNRLYWYRQTLGQGPEFLTYFQNEAQLEKSRLLSDRFSAERPKGSFSTLEIQRTEQGDSAMYLCASSSDRGGQPQHFGDGTRLSIL.

This clonotype appeared a few times. The rearrangement uses TRBV10-2 and TRBJ1-4; possible D gene TRBD1, 6 bases. CDR3 length: 11 amino acids. Trimming took off 7 bases at V and 13 bases at J, with 13 bases between the two ends. Germline V gene data show CDR1 as WSHSY and CDR2 as SAAADI. DNA for the CDR3: TGCGCCAGCACCCTAGGGGGGGGACTGTTTTTT. The encoded protein is CASTLGGGLFF.

This clonotype showed up many times. The chain employs TRBV4-1 and TRBJ2-5, with unresolved D. This CDR3 is built from 15 residues. Germline CDR1 and CDR2: MGHRA and YSYEKL. V was trimmed by 3 bases and J by 6 bases, leaving 17 bases between them. CDR3 loop: CASSQSLIFSKTQYF. The CDR3 DNA is TGCGCCAGCAGCCAGTCCTTGATATTTAGTAAGACCCAGTACTTC.

This clonotype showed up just a few times. The chain uses TRBV6-2 or TRBV6-3 and TRBJ2-1, with D unresolved. CDR1 and CDR2 from the germline V gene are MNHEY and SVGEGT. This CDR3 is 15 amino acids long. Trimming cost V 5 bases and J 0 bases, with 11 bases left between them. In nucleotides, the CDR3 is TGTGCCAGCAGTATACTACCAAGCTCCTACAATGAGCAGTTCTTC. This codes for CASSILPSSYNEQFF.

The gene calls are TRBV7-9 and TRBJ2-3, with D possibly being TRBD2 (5 bases). The CDR3 totals 13 residues. V shed 7 bases and J shed 5 bases, with 13 bases lying between them. Looked up from germline, CDR1 is SEHNR and CDR2 is FQNEAQ (reference sequence). The CDR3: CASTPQGGDTQYF. The CDR3 DNA is TGTGCCAGCACCCCACAAGGAGGAGATACGCAGTATTTT. The variable domain in full, with the rest retrieved from reference TRBV7-9 and TRBJ2-3, is DTGVSQNPRHKITKRGQNVTFRCDPISEHNRLYWYRQTLGQGPEFLTYFQNEAQLEKSRLLSDRFSAERPKGSFSTLEIQRTEQGDSAMYLCASTPQGGDTQYFGPGTRLTVL.

The chain is built from TRBV10-1 and TRBJ2-1; D might be TRBD2 (5 bases). Trimming cost V 2 bases and J 7 bases, with 6 bases left between them. The CDR3 has 12 amino acids. Germline values: CDR1 WNHNN, CDR2 SYGVQD (reference sequence). CDR3 amino acids: CASSETRNEQFF. CDR3 coding DNA: TGCGCCAGCAGTGAGACTAGAAATGAGCAGTTCTTC.

The V and J genes are TRBV7-9 and TRBJ1-1; no clear D. Per the germline V gene, CDR1 is SEHNR and CDR2 is FQNEAQ (reference sequence). The CDR3 has 12 amino acids. V was pared by 4 bases and J by 0 bases, with 3 bases between. CDR3 sequence reads: CASSWVNTEAFF. Here the CDR3 DNA reads TGTGCCAGCAGCTGGGTGAACACTGAAGCTTTCTTT.

This clonotype was seen many times. The V call is TRBV12-3 or TRBV12-4, the J call TRBJ2-5; 8 nucleotides match TRBD2. V dropped 6 bases and J dropped 1; count of bases not matched to a gene: 7. The CDR3 extends over 15 amino acids. The CDR3: CASSSSGGGQETQYF. The CDR3 nucleotides read TGTGCCAGCAGCTCGAGCGGGGGAGGCCAAGAGACCCAGTACTTC.

This clonotype showed up many times. V gene TRBV28 combines with J gene TRBJ2-2; D unclear. The germline V and J ends were trimmed by 6 bases and 6 bases, with 8 bases remaining between them. Germline CDR1 is MDHEN and CDR2 is SYDVKM. The CDR3 sequence is 12 residues long. The CDR3 nucleotides read TGTGCCAGCAGAGAGACCTCCGGGGAGCTGTTTTTT. It specifies CASRETSGELFF.

The chain carries TRBV6-1 and TRBJ1-6; D unclear. V was pared by 0 bases and J by 7 bases, with 10 bases between. The germline V gene encodes CDR1 MNHNS and CDR2 SASEGT. The CDR3 consists of 15 residues. The CDR3 nucleotides read TGTGCCAGCAGTGAAGCGCCCCGAGTAAATTCACCCCTCCACTTT. Protein: CASSEAPRVNSPLHF.